This TCR beta chain was captured in a study of cytomegalovirus exposure and HLA in healthy donors. This CDR3 comprises 15 residues. Germline V gives CDR1 SGHRS, CDR2 YFSETQ. The V segment lost 4 bases and the J segment 2 bases; nucleotides outside the gene matches: 4. Use of 60 Vbeta and 13 Jbeta primers characterized the PCR. This table comes from immunoSEQ multiplex PCR, and its TCRdb copy is limited to in-frame clones, with some not included. The sample records approximately 140,000 clones, roughly four fifths being singletons. Sequenced sample: PBMCs. V gene TRBV5-1 combines with J gene TRBJ2-1; the match to TRBD2 covers 9 bases. This sequence originates from a middle-aged woman in good health and CMV-seronegative. CDR3 in DNA: TGCGCCAGCAGCCCCTTAGCGGGAGCCTACAATGAGCAGTTCTTC. Its translation: CASSPLAGAYNEQFF.